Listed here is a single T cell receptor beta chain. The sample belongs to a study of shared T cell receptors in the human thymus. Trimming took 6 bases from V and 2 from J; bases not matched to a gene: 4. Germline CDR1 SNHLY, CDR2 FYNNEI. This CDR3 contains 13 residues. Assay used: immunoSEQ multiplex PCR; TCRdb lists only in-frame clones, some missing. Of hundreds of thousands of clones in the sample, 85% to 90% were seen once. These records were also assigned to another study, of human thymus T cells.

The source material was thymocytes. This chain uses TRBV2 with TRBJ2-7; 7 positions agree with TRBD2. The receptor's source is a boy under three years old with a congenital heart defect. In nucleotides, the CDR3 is TGTGCCAGCAGGGGGGGGACCACCTACGAGCAGTACTTC. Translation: CASRGGTTYEQYF.